This T cell receptor (beta chain) emerged from a study of shared clonotypes between healthy human individuals. CDR1 MDHEN and CDR2 SYDVKM come from the germline V gene. This CDR3 has 15 amino acids. V shed 6 bases and J 7 bases; nucleotides not matched to a gene: 9. Broader study findings: Donors were few, which limited the genetic and exposure-history diversity represented.

A note on this clone: Its antigen is undetermined.

Cells designated naive CD8 were CD45RO-negative and were positively selected for CCR7, with terminally differentiated effector memory CD45RA+ cells excluded. Once extracted for a subset, genomic DNA was divided evenly among several immunoSEQ plates. Profiling relied on immunoSEQ multiplex PCR, and the TCRdb table lists in-frame clones only, not all of them. The sample records approximately 2,000,000 clones, just over 90% being singletons. The receptor's source is a man aged 18 to 30 in good health. Some clones in this sample may be carry-over from other donors' samples. Sequencing was performed on naive CD8+ T cells from PBMCs. The chain joins TRBV28 to TRBJ2-1; 10 positions agree with TRBD2. CDR3 region: CASSSPVTSGNEQFF. The CDR3 DNA follows: TGTGCCAGCAGCTCCCCAGTGACTAGCGGGAATGAGCAGTTCTTC.